Below, 23 T cell receptor beta chains from the same sample are listed, as sequenced in a study of cytomegalovirus exposure and HLA in healthy donors. The PCR was carried out with 60 Vbeta primers and 13 Jbeta primers. The protocol was immunoSEQ multiplex PCR, while the TCRdb copy is restricted to in-frame clones and leaves out a portion. The sample lists some 140,000 clones, approximately 80% seen once, with roughly 13% in the top ten. Source material: PBMCs. The receptors were sampled from a young man in good health and CMV-seropositive.

With regard to this clone: Other DNA sequences in this sample translate to the same CDR3. The chain combines TRBV6-6 with TRBJ2-1, with 11 bases that match TRBD2. The V segment lost 5 bases and the J segment 0 bases; nucleotides outside the gene matches: 3. Looked up from germline, CDR1 is MNHNY and CDR2 is SVGAGI (reference sequence). CDR3 length: 16 residues. This CDR3 reads CASSGTSGSSYNEQFF. The CDR3 coding sequence is TGTGCCAGCAGTGGGACTAGCGGAAGCTCCTACAATGAGCAGTTCTTC.

This clone was counted only a few times. J is TRBJ2-1 and V is TRBV9, with TRBD2 matching over 11 bases. Germline trimming cut 3 bases from V and 7 bases from J; bases unmatched to any gene: 12. The germline gives CDR1 SGDLS, CDR2 YYNGEE. The CDR3 runs 17 residues. The CDR3 region is CASSAEKTSGSFNEQFF. The CDR3 DNA follows: TGTGCCAGCAGCGCCGAAAAAACTAGCGGGAGTTTTAATGAGCAGTTCTTC.

J is TRBJ1-5 and V is TRBV19, with 8 bases matching TRBD1. V was pared by 7 bases and J by 4 bases, with 6 bases of the junction left unmatched. Germline CDR1 and CDR2: LNHDA and SQIVND (reference sequence). This CDR3 is built from 14 residues. CDR3 protein: CASMRTGSNQPQHF. The CDR3 bases are TGTGCCAGTATGCGGACAGGGTCGAATCAGCCCCAGCATTTT. The entire variable domain, with the rest obtained from reference TRBV19 and TRBJ1-5, is as follows: DGGITQSPKYLFRKEGQNVTLSCEQNLNHDAMYWYRQDPGQGLRLIYYSQIVNDFQKGDIAEGYSVSREKKESFPLTVTSAQKNPTAFYLCASMRTGSNQPQHFGDGTRLSIL.

This clone has more than one count but fewer than ten. The CDR3 loop is CSVDGATSGGDYNEQFF. Here the CDR3 DNA reads TGCAGCGTTGACGGGGCTACTAGCGGAGGGGACTACAATGAGCAGTTCTTC. The V and J genes are TRBV29-1 and TRBJ2-1; 8 bases fit TRBD2. Germline loops: CDR1 SQVTM, CDR2 ANQGSEA. The V and J ends lost 3 bases and 3 bases, in that order; junction bases with no gene match: 13. This CDR3 spans 17 amino acids.

The genes are TRBV27 and TRBJ2-1, with D perhaps matching TRBD2 (6 bases). The ends were cut back, 8 bases at V and 0 bases at J, with 11 bases in the middle. From germline, CDR1 is MNHEY and CDR2 SMNVEV (reference sequence). This CDR3 contains 14 residues. In nucleotides, the CDR3 is TGTGCCAGCGGACACGGGGGCTCCTACAATGAGCAGTTCTTC. It translates to CASGHGGSYNEQFF.

The chain has TRBV5-6 and TRBJ2-7; 11 bases match TRBD2. J lost 3 bases, V lost 3 bases, and 5 bases had no gene match. CDR1 is SGHDT and CDR2 is YYEEEE in the germline V gene. This CDR3 comprises 15 residues. DNA of the CDR3: TGTGCCAGCAGCTCGGGACTAGCGGTTAACTACGAGCAGTACTTC. Amino acids: CASSSGLAVNYEQYF.

This clone was counted a single time. V and J are TRBV7-3 and TRBJ2-3, with 8 bases aligning to TRBD2. The CDR3 runs 15 residues. Germline CDR1 reads SGHTA; CDR2 reads FQGTGA. With 0 bases clipped from V and 6 bases from J, the junction kept 5 bases outside the gene matches. CDR3 sequence reads: CASSLTGTSWDTQYF. Here the CDR3 DNA reads TGTGCCAGCAGCTTAACCGGGACTAGTTGGGATACGCAGTATTTT.

DNA for the CDR3: TGTGCCAGCAGCCAAGGAGGGGGTAGCTACGAGCAGTACTTC. Translated, it gives CASSQGGGSYEQYF. The chain has TRBV4-2 and TRBJ2-7; tentatively, D is TRBD1 (6 bases). The CDR3 length is 14 residues. The V gene lost 1 base and the J gene lost 3 bases, with 10 bases spanning the gap. Germline V lookup: CDR1 LGHNA, CDR2 YNFKEQ.

The chain recombines TRBV4-2 with TRBJ2-5, with TRBD2 matching over 14 bases. The junction had 1 base not matched to a gene; V was cut back by 3 bases and J by 1 base. The CDR3 contains 16 residues. Germline CDR1 reads LGHNA; CDR2 reads YNFKEQ. The CDR3 protein is CASSQGTSGSQETQYF. The CDR3 DNA sequence: TGTGCCAGCAGCCAGGGGACTAGCGGGAGCCAAGAGACCCAGTACTTC.

The table lists this clone with a count of one. The rearrangement joins TRBV28 to TRBJ2-7; 9 nucleotides align to TRBD2. The CDR3 is 13 residues long. Germline values: CDR1 MDHEN, CDR2 SYDVKM. V shed 5 bases, J shed 2 bases, and the junction held 1 base outside the gene matches. CDR3 coding DNA: TGTGCCAGCAGTCTAGCGGGACCCTACGAGCAGTACTTC. It yields the protein CASSLAGPYEQYF.

V and J are TRBV5-4 and TRBJ2-5; TRBD2 might be the D (6 bases). The J call may be wrong; the DNA end is better matched by TRBJ2-7. The germline CDR1 and CDR2 sequences are SGHNT and YYREEE (reference sequence). This CDR3 is built from 16 residues. The CDR3 region is CASSLAGGRLSYEQYF. Here the CDR3 DNA reads TGTGCCAGCAGCTTGGCCGGGGGTCGGCTCTCCTACGAGCAGTACTTC.

The CDR3 DNA reads TGTGCCAGCAGCTTAGTGGGCAGGGCCTCTCTCAATGAGCAGTTCTTC. Its translation is CASSLVGRASLNEQFF. The rearrangement links TRBV11-1 to TRBJ2-1, with D maybe TRBD1 (5 bases). V was clipped by 1 base and J by 6 bases, with 16 bases between them. Germline V gene sequence: CDR1 SGHAT, CDR2 FQDESV (reference sequence). The CDR3 has 16 residues.

The genes are TRBV5-4 and TRBJ2-7; 8 positions match TRBD1. The length of the CDR3 is 16 residues. V trimming: 3 bases; J trimming: 1 base; junction bases outside the gene matches: 9. Per germline, CDR1 SGHNT and CDR2 YYREEE (reference sequence). CDR3 sequence reads: CASSSNSQGGSYEQYF. The DNA for the CDR3 is TGTGCCAGCAGCTCGAACTCACAGGGGGGATCCTACGAGCAGTACTTC.

Comment on this clone: This CDR3 is also generated by other DNA sequences in the sample. CDR3: CASSLSSTDTQYF. The CDR3 DNA reads as TGTGCCAGCAGTTTATCCTCCACAGATACGCAGTATTTT. V gene TRBV28 combines with J gene TRBJ2-3; no reliable D call. V gave up 1 base and J gave up 2 bases, with 4 bases separating them. Germline CDR1 reads MDHEN; CDR2 reads SYDVKM. The CDR3 length is 13 residues.

This clone appeared a single time. The rearrangement uses TRBV7-2 and TRBJ2-2; TRBD2 matches 9 bases. V dropped 6 bases and J dropped 3; count of bases not matched to a gene: 14. This CDR3 spans 18 amino acids. The germline V gene encodes CDR1 SGHTA and CDR2 FQGNSA. The CDR3 loop reads CASSYPGLAGTYTGELFF. As DNA, the CDR3 is TGTGCCAGCAGTTACCCGGGGCTAGCGGGAACCTACACCGGGGAGCTGTTTTTT.

The rearrangement uses TRBV7-9 and TRBJ2-5; a possible D gene is TRBD2 (6 bases). With 3 bases removed from V and 2 bases from J, the gap between germline ends came to 13 bases. Germline CDR1 SEHNR, CDR2 FQNEAQ (reference sequence). The CDR3 loop spans 15 amino acids. CDR3 amino acids: CASSLYSGRQETQYF. The CDR3 bases are TGTGCCAGCAGCTTGTACAGTGGGAGGCAAGAGACCCAGTACTTC.

V and J are TRBV7-6 and TRBJ2-5, with unresolved D. Trimming cost V 2 bases and J 3 bases, with 7 bases left between them. CDR1 and CDR2 from the germline V gene are SGHVS and FNYEAQ. The CDR3 is 13 residues long. CDR3 sequence: CASSLLSEETQYF. The CDR3, as DNA: TGTGCCAGCAGCTTATTGAGTGAAGAGACCCAGTACTTC.

This clone has a handful of counts. The chain couples TRBV13 to TRBJ2-2, with D possibly matching TRBD2 (6 bases). V was pared by 4 bases and J by 6 bases, with 30 bases between. From germline, CDR1 is PRHDT and CDR2 FYEKMQ (reference sequence). The CDR3 covers 20 residues. The CDR3: CASSSLFLGGESSGAGELFF. DNA for the CDR3: TGTGCCAGCAGCTCCCTCTTCCTTGGAGGGGAAAGCTCGGGAGCCGGGGAGCTGTTTTTT.

J is TRBJ1-2 and V is TRBV28; D possibly corresponds to TRBD1 (6 bases). CDR3 length equals 15 residues. Per germline, CDR1 MDHEN and CDR2 SYDVKM. V gave up 8 bases and J gave up 2 bases, with 18 bases separating them. For the CDR3, the DNA is TGTGCCAGCGCAAGAGGGGGGGCTCTCAACTATGGCTACACCTTC. It translates to CASARGGALNYGYTF.

The chain uses TRBV27 and TRBJ2-3; D may be TRBD2 (7 bases). This CDR3 has 16 residues. The V gene lost 5 bases and the J gene lost 4 bases, with 19 bases spanning the gap. Germline assignment: CDR1 MNHEY and CDR2 SMNVEV (reference sequence). This CDR3 is CASSPLRGAFADTQYF. CDR3 coding DNA: TGTGCCAGCAGTCCCCTCCGGGGGGCTTTCGCAGATACGCAGTATTTT.

The rearrangement joins TRBV7-9 to TRBJ2-5; 9 positions match TRBD1. J lost 5 bases, V lost 3 bases, and 7 bases had no gene match. The CDR3 is 15 residues long. CDR1 and CDR2 from the germline V gene are SEHNR and FQNEAQ (reference sequence). For the CDR3, the DNA is TGTGCCAGCAGCTTTACACAGGGGGCTGGTGAGACCCAGTACTTC. Amino acid sequence: CASSFTQGAGETQYF.

J is TRBJ2-3 and V is TRBV7-3; D remains ambiguous. CDR3 size: 13 residues. Germline V lookup: CDR1 SGHTA, CDR2 FQGTGA. Trimming cost V 4 bases and J 6 bases, with 11 bases left between them. CDR3 protein: CASSSTPTDTQYF. The CDR3 DNA reads as TGTGCCAGCAGCTCCACCCCCACTGATACGCAGTATTTT.

This chain links TRBV5-6 with TRBJ2-7; 8 bases are a match to TRBD1. This CDR3 is 15 amino acids long. Germline loops: CDR1 SGHDT, CDR2 YYEEEE. With 5 bases clipped from V and 1 base from J, the junction kept 8 bases outside the gene matches. The CDR3 loop reads CASRYRGIVSYEQYF. In DNA form, the CDR3 reads TGTGCCAGCAGGTACAGGGGGATAGTTTCCTACGAGCAGTACTTC. The full variable domain, its missing parts supplied by reference TRBV5-6 and TRBJ2-7, is DAGVTQSPTHLIKTRGQQVTLRCSPKSGHDTVSWYQQALGQGPQFIFQYYEEEERQRGNFPDRFSGHQFPNYSSELNVNALLLGDSALYLCASRYRGIVSYEQYFGPGTRLTVT.